What follows are 30 T cell receptor beta chains derived from one specimen sequenced in a study of beta chain features in type 1 diabetes. The authors reverse transcribed all of the isolated RNA, so sequencing captured expressed TCRB transcripts. Sequencing was performed with immunoSEQ multiplex PCR; in TCRdb, only in-frame clones are kept and a portion is missing. Of 250,000 to 350,000 clones listed, around 13% are singletons. Sequenced input: central memory CD4+ T cells from blood. The receptors come from a man aged 25 to 40 in good health.

A few counts support this clone. V and J are TRBV7-2 and TRBJ2-5; D uncertain. CDR1 is SGHTA and CDR2 is FQGNSA in the germline V gene. V was trimmed by 3 bases and J by 4 bases, leaving 18 bases between them. The CDR3 loop spans 16 amino acids. The CDR3 loop reads CASSFLVGHLGETQYF. DNA of the CDR3: TGTGCCAGCAGCTTCCTTGTAGGGCACCTTGGAGAGACCCAGTACTTC.

Ten or more counts support this clone. This chain links TRBV2 with TRBJ1-2; D remains unclear. The germline V gene has CDR1 SNHLY and CDR2 FYNNEI. V was shortened by 1 base and J by 4 bases, with 7 bases between the two germline ends. The CDR3 contains 13 residues. CDR3 coding DNA: TGTGCCAGCAGTGAAGGTCCGGGCTATGGCTACACCTTC. This encodes CASSEGPGYGYTF.

This chain connects TRBV7-2 to TRBJ1-2; 8 bases agree with TRBD1. Germline assignment: CDR1 SGHTA and CDR2 FQGNSA. V was pared by 5 bases and J by 7 bases, with 9 bases of the junction left unmatched. This CDR3 region has 14 residues. The CDR3 DNA reads TGTGCCAGCAGCCAGAATCAGGGGGCGGGTGGCTACACCTTC. It translates to CASSQNQGAGGYTF.

The V and J genes are TRBV11-3 and TRBJ2-2; D is undetermined. The CDR3 contains 14 residues. With 2 bases removed from V and 0 bases from J, the gap between germline ends came to 4 bases. Germline lookup yields CDR1 SGHNT and CDR2 YENEEA. The CDR3 nucleotides are TGTGCCAGCAGCTTAATTACGAACACCGGGGAGCTGTTTTTT. It translates to CASSLITNTGELFF. Full variable domain (remainder filled in from reference TRBV11-3 and TRBJ2-2): EAGVVQSPRYKIIEKKQPVAFWCNPISGHNTLYWYLQNLGQGPELLIRYENEEAVDDSQLPKDRFSAERLKGVDSTLKIQPAELGDSAVYLCASSLITNTGELFFGEGSRLTVL.

This clone came up a few times. V usage is TRBV7-2 and J usage is TRBJ2-3; 11 positions agree with TRBD2. The trim removed 5 bases at V and 3 bases at J, leaving 4 bases unmatched. Germline CDR1 is SGHTA and CDR2 is FQGNSA. The CDR3 covers 15 residues. The CDR3 loop reads CASSPRTSGTDTQYF. The CDR3 coding sequence is TGTGCCAGCAGCCCCCGGACTAGCGGGACAGATACGCAGTATTTT.

This chain uses TRBV27 with TRBJ2-7; TRBD1 matches at 9 bases. Per the germline V gene, CDR1 is MNHEY and CDR2 is SMNVEV (reference sequence). The CDR3 length is 13 residues. Trimming removed 6 bases from V and 6 bases from J; junction bases left unmatched: 6. DNA for the CDR3: TGTGCCAGCAGCGCCGGGACAGGGTTCGAGCAGTACTTC. It is translated as CASSAGTGFEQYF.

This clone was counted a few times. This chain links TRBV10-3 with TRBJ1-1, with 8 positions matching TRBD1. Germline loops: CDR1 ENHRY, CDR2 SYGVKD. J gave up 3 bases and V 2 bases, and 2 bases lay outside the gene matches. This CDR3 has 14 residues. The CDR3 region is CAISETGGDTEAFF. CDR3 coding DNA: TGTGCCATCAGTGAGACAGGGGGGGACACTGAAGCTTTCTTT.

This clone has at least ten counts. The V call is TRBV9, the J call TRBJ1-2; no reliable D call. CDR3 length: 14 amino acids. V dropped 6 bases and J dropped 1 base, with 13 bases sitting between them. In germline, CDR1 is SGDLS, CDR2 YYNGEE. The CDR3 is CASTFGGSNYGYTF. In DNA form, the CDR3 reads TGTGCCAGCACTTTTGGAGGGAGTAACTATGGCTACACCTTC.

The chain joins TRBV7-7 to TRBJ2-5, with D hard to call. Trimming stripped 3 bases from V and 5 bases from J, with 10 bases between. Germline CDR1 and CDR2: SSHAT and FNYEAQ (reference sequence). This CDR3 is 13 amino acids long. The CDR3 sequence: CASSFSSVETQYF. DNA of the CDR3: TGTGCCAGCAGCTTCAGTTCGGTCGAGACCCAGTACTTC.

Details on this clone: The junction departs from the called germline gene at one end, perhaps through a read error. J is TRBJ2-3 and V is TRBV10-3; D is perhaps TRBD2 (6 bases). The CDR3 has 14 amino acids. Germline loops: CDR1 ENHRY, CDR2 SYGVKD. The CDR3 region has the DNA TGTGCCAGCAGTTACCGGGGGTCTGAAGATACGCAGTATTTT. This sequence encodes CASSYRGSEDTQYF.

The CDR3 nucleotides are TGTGCCAGCAGCCAGACTAGTAAAAGCACAGATACGCAGTATTTT. It yields the protein CASSQTSKSTDTQYF. V is TRBV5-6 and J is TRBJ2-3; weak D call: TRBD2 (6 bases). The CDR3 runs 15 residues. Deletions cut 4 bases from V and 0 bases from J, with 12 bases between. From germline, CDR1 is SGHDT and CDR2 YYEEEE.

The chain has TRBV5-1 and TRBJ2-7; TRBD1 aligns across 9 bases. The CDR3 is 15 amino acids. The germline gives CDR1 SGHRS, CDR2 YFSETQ. J was trimmed by 5 bases and V by 4 bases; bases with no gene match: 10. As DNA, the CDR3 is TGCGCCAGCAGCCTCGGGACAGGGAACAATAACGAGCAGTACTTC. Translating gives CASSLGTGNNNEQYF.

This sequence joins TRBV7-2 and TRBJ1-5, with 7 nucleotides matching TRBD1. The CDR3 sequence is 14 residues long. Germline values: CDR1 SGHTA, CDR2 FQGNSA. The J segment lost 7 bases and the V segment lost 7 bases, leaving 10 bases of the junction unmatched. The CDR3 reads CASKLDRAAQPQHF. As DNA, the CDR3 is TGTGCCAGCAAATTAGACAGGGCGGCACAGCCCCAGCATTTT.

This chain joins TRBV7-2 and TRBJ2-6, with no clear D. Trimming removed 1 base from V and 2 bases from J, with 6 bases in between. Germline loops: CDR1 SGHTA, CDR2 FQGNSA. This CDR3 region has 15 residues. This CDR3 reads CASSLVSAGANVLTF. CDR3 DNA: TGTGCCAGCAGCTTAGTGTCAGCTGGGGCCAACGTCCTGACTTTC. The full variable domain, rest sourced from reference TRBV7-2 and TRBJ2-6, is GAGVSQSPSNKVTEKGKDVELRCDPISGHTALYWYRQSLGQGLEFLIYFQGNSAPDKSGLPSDRFSAERTGGSVSTLTIQRTQQEDSAVYLCASSLVSAGANVLTFGAGSRLTVL.

The chain joins TRBV11-3 to TRBJ2-3; the D call may be TRBD1 or TRBD2 (5 bases each). This CDR3 has 14 residues. Deletions cut 5 bases from V and 2 bases from J, with 11 bases between. Per the germline V gene, CDR1 is SGHNT and CDR2 is YENEEA. The CDR3 nucleotides are TGTGCCAGCAGCAAGGGGACGGACACAGATACGCAGTATTTT. It encodes CASSKGTDTDTQYF.

In its sample, this clone was seen a few times. This sequence joins TRBV6-1 and TRBJ2-1, with D perhaps matching TRBD2 (6 bases). Germline V CDR1 and CDR2: MNHNS, SASEGT. Trimming shortened V by 11 bases and J by 9 bases, and 20 bases separated the two germline ends. CDR3 length equals 13 residues. CDR3 in amino acids: CAGRARRDGEQFF. DNA for the CDR3: TGTGCCGGTAGGGCTAGGAGGGACGGTGAGCAGTTCTTC.

This clone has more than one count but fewer than ten. The chain combines TRBV7-2 with TRBJ1-1; tentatively, D is TRBD1 (5 bases). The CDR3 is 13 residues long. Germline CDR1 reads SGHTA; CDR2 reads FQGNSA. The germline V and J ends were trimmed by 2 bases and 6 bases, with 10 bases remaining between them. This chain's CDR3 is CASSLRGAPEAFF. CDR3 nucleotide sequence: TGTGCCAGCAGCTTAAGGGGAGCCCCTGAAGCTTTCTTT. The entire variable domain, with the rest obtained from reference TRBV7-2 and TRBJ1-1, is as follows: GAGVSQSPSNKVTEKGKDVELRCDPISGHTALYWYRQSLGQGLEFLIYFQGNSAPDKSGLPSDRFSAERTGGSVSTLTIQRTQQEDSAVYLCASSLRGAPEAFFGQGTRLTVV.

V is TRBV7-3 and J is TRBJ2-7; no reliable D call. CDR1 and CDR2 from the germline V gene are SGHTA and FQGTGA. The length of the CDR3 is 14 residues. Trimming cost V 2 bases and J 2 bases, with 10 bases left between them. For the CDR3, the DNA is TGTGCCAGCAGCTTAGAGTACAGTCCCTACGAGCAGTACGTC. Translated, it gives CASSLEYSPYEQYV.

This sequence joins TRBV27 and TRBJ1-6; 8 positions match TRBD1. The CDR3 spans 15 residues. The V gene's germline CDR1 is MNHEY and CDR2 SMNVEV (reference sequence). Unmatched junction bases numbered 9, after V lost 5 bases and J lost 9 bases. For the CDR3, the DNA is TGTGCCAGCAGTCTGGACAGGGCCAGGTCTTCACCCCTCCACTTT. This translates into CASSLDRARSSPLHF.

This clone occurred a few times. DNA for the CDR3: TGTGCCAGCAGATCAGCGGGAGATACGCAGTATTTT. It is translated as CASRSAGDTQYF. The J gene is TRBJ2-3, the V gene TRBV6-5; a weak D match, TRBD2 (6 bases). V was cut by 6 bases and J by 5 bases, with 9 bases left in between. In germline, CDR1 is MNHEY, CDR2 SVGAGI. The CDR3 consists of 12 residues.

This clone has a handful of counts. The chain employs TRBV14 and TRBJ2-7; D is uncertain. Germline V CDR1 and CDR2: SGHDN, FVKESK. The V gene lost 1 base and the J gene lost 3 bases, with 7 bases spanning the gap. This CDR3 has 13 amino acids. As DNA, the CDR3 is TGTGCCAGCAGCCAAGTAGCAGGCTACGAGCAGTACTTC. Translating it yields CASSQVAGYEQYF.

V and J are TRBV6-6 and TRBJ2-7, with D perhaps TRBD1 (6 bases). V lost 4 bases and J lost 2, with 15 bases in between. CDR1 is MNHNY and CDR2 is SVGAGI in the germline V gene (reference sequence). The CDR3 sequence is 15 residues long. The CDR3 coding sequence is TGTGCCAGCAGTTCCCGGGACATACCCCCCTACGAGCAGTACTTC. Amino acids: CASSSRDIPPYEQYF.

The rearrangement links TRBV9 to TRBJ2-3, with D possibly matching TRBD1 (8 bases). With 4 bases removed from V and 3 bases from J, the gap between germline ends came to 18 bases. This CDR3 is 16 amino acids long. Per germline, CDR1 SGDLS and CDR2 YYNGEE. In nucleotides, the CDR3 is TGTGCCAGCAGCAATCATCACAGGGGGGGGACAGATACGCAGTATTTT. Translated, it gives CASSNHHRGGTDTQYF.

Concerning this clone itself: Other DNA sequences in this specimen translate into the identical CDR3. The chain has TRBV11-3 and TRBJ2-3; D is possibly TRBD1 (5 bases). This CDR3 has 14 amino acids. CDR1 SGHNT and CDR2 YENEEA come from the germline V gene. Trimming left V 1 base short and J 1 base short, with 6 bases between. The CDR3 DNA reads as TGTGCCAGCAGCTTAGGCAGGGGCACAGATACGCAGTATTTT. It yields the protein CASSLGRGTDTQYF.

The CDR3 loop reads CASSEGIAGIDTQYF. CDR3 nucleotides: TGTGCCAGCAGTGAGGGAATAGCGGGGATAGATACGCAGTATTTT. V and J are TRBV6-1 and TRBJ2-3; 8 bases line up with TRBD2. Germline CDR1 and CDR2: MNHNS and SASEGT. V lost 3 bases and J lost 5; bases outside the gene matches: 7. This CDR3 has 15 amino acids.

In its sample, this clone was seen a few times. This chain connects TRBV7-9 to TRBJ2-2; perhaps D is TRBD1 or TRBD2 (5 bases each). CDR1 is SEHNR, CDR2 FQNEAQ, per germline (reference sequence). V was shortened by 5 bases and J by 0 bases, with 16 bases between the two germline ends. The CDR3 runs to 17 residues. In nucleotides, the CDR3 is TGTGCCAGCAGCCGGATGGGGGACCCGGCGAACACCGGGGAGCTGTTTTTT. It is translated as CASSRMGDPANTGELFF.

The chain uses TRBV5-5 and TRBJ1-5; TRBD1 agrees at 8 bases. V trimming: 0 bases; J trimming: 2 bases; junction bases outside the gene matches: 7. The CDR3 has 17 amino acids. Germline V gene lookup returns CDR1 SGHKS and CDR2 YYEKEE (reference sequence). The CDR3 DNA reads TGTGCCAGCAGCTTGGAGATGCCGGGACAGGGCAATCAGCCCCAGCATTTT. This gives the protein CASSLEMPGQGNQPQHF.

In its sample, this clone was seen a few times. V gene TRBV5-4 combines with J gene TRBJ1-2; D call uncertain. The CDR3 sequence is 14 residues long. Germline V CDR1 and CDR2: SGHNT, YYREEE (reference sequence). V gave up 0 bases and J gave up 8 bases, with 14 bases separating them. As DNA, the CDR3 is TGTGCCAGCAGCTTGGACCCTCACTCGCAGGGCTACACCTTC. This codes for CASSLDPHSQGYTF.

This clone appeared a few times. The chain employs TRBV7-2 and TRBJ1-5; D gene ambiguous. Germline V gene lookup returns CDR1 SGHTA and CDR2 FQGNSA. V was trimmed by 5 bases and J by 4 bases, leaving 9 bases between them. There are 13 residues in the CDR3. The CDR3 DNA is TGTGCCAGCAGCGCCCGGGGAAATCAGCCCCAGCATTTT. Amino acids: CASSARGNQPQHF.

In its sample, this clone was seen a few times. The chain recombines TRBV25-1 with TRBJ1-1, with 8 positions matching TRBD1. Germline CDR1 is MGHDK and CDR2 is SYGVNS. The CDR3 length is 13 residues. J lost 5 bases, V lost 4 bases, and 3 bases had no gene match. The CDR3 coding sequence is TGTGCCAGCAGTGTGCGGACAGGGACTGAAGCTTTCTTT. It encodes CASSVRTGTEAFF. Together with reference TRBV25-1 and TRBJ1-1, the CDR3 gives the full variable domain: EADIYQTPRYLVIGTGKKITLECSQTMGHDKMYWYQQDPGMELHLIHYSYGVNSTEKGDLSSESTVSRIRTEHFPLTLESARPSHTSQYLCASSVRTGTEAFFGQGTRLTVV.